These 8 T cell receptor beta chains came from one sample sequenced in a study of blood T cell repertoires in COVID-19. The data were produced by immunoSEQ multiplex PCR, yet TCRdb's version contains in-frame clones alone and is incomplete. The sample has some 78,000 clones; approximately 90% are singletons. The specimen was peripheral blood. All receptors derive from a woman of 80 years or more with active or convalescent COVID-19.

The J gene is TRBJ2-2, the V gene TRBV30; TRBD1 matches 10 bases. The germline V gene has CDR1 GTSNPN and CDR2 SVGIG (reference sequence). This CDR3 comprises 15 residues. J was trimmed by 7 bases and V by 1 base; bases with no gene match: 6. CDR3 sequence: CAWSAGTGVDGELFF. CDR3 DNA sequence: TGTGCCTGGAGTGCGGGGACAGGGGTTGACGGGGAGCTGTTTTTT.

J is TRBJ2-5 and V is TRBV5-1; TRBD2 matches 7 bases. Germline lookup yields CDR1 SGHRS and CDR2 YFSETQ. This CDR3 is 13 amino acids long. With 2 bases clipped from V and 5 bases from J, the junction kept 3 bases outside the gene matches. The CDR3 sequence is CASSLAGWETQYF. The CDR3, as DNA: TGCGCCAGCAGCTTAGCGGGGTGGGAGACCCAGTACTTC.

V usage is TRBV19 and J usage is TRBJ1-2; tentatively, D is TRBD1 (6 bases). Deletions cut 5 bases from V and 5 bases from J, with 12 bases between. Germline V lookup: CDR1 LNHDA, CDR2 SQIVND (reference sequence). This CDR3 is 13 amino acids long. The CDR3 nucleotides are TGTGCCAGTAGTGCCGGACAGTCGTATGGCTACACCTTC. Translated, it gives CASSAGQSYGYTF.

V usage is TRBV3-1 (or the pseudogene TRBV3-2) and J usage is TRBJ2-7; D is perhaps TRBD1 (5 bases). The CDR3 is 14 residues long. Germline values: CDR1 LGHDT, CDR2 YNNKEL (reference sequence). The V gene lost 5 bases and the J gene lost 0 bases, with 11 bases spanning the gap. CDR3 sequence: CASSWTRSSYEQYF. In DNA, the CDR3 is TGTGCCAGCAGCTGGACAAGAAGCTCCTACGAGCAGTACTTC.

This CDR3 is CASRFGELGQPQHF. The CDR3 bases are TGTGCCAGTAGGTTCGGGGAGCTAGGTCAGCCCCAGCATTTT. V and J are TRBV19 and TRBJ1-5; no reliable D call. Germline loops: CDR1 LNHDA, CDR2 SQIVND (reference sequence). The length of the CDR3 is 14 residues. V was clipped by 6 bases and J by 6 bases, with 15 bases between them.

This chain links TRBV7-9 with TRBJ2-5; 7 nucleotides line up with TRBD2. Germline V gives CDR1 SEHNR, CDR2 FQNEAQ (reference sequence). V lost 1 base, J lost 5 bases, and 7 bases stayed unmatched. The CDR3 is 15 amino acids. The CDR3 DNA reads TGTGCCAGCAGCTTAGGTGCAGGGAGGGAGGAGACCCAGTACTTC. Translated, it gives CASSLGAGREETQYF.

V and J are TRBV19 and TRBJ2-5, with 7 nucleotides matching TRBD1. V gave up 6 bases and J gave up 4 bases; unmatched junction bases: 8. Germline loops: CDR1 LNHDA, CDR2 SQIVND (reference sequence). The CDR3 runs to 14 residues. The CDR3 loop is CASREGGRGETQYF. CDR3 DNA: TGTGCCAGTAGGGAAGGGGGCCGTGGAGAGACCCAGTACTTC.

The rearrangement joins TRBV29-1 to TRBJ2-4, with 8 bases identical to TRBD2. CDR1 and CDR2 from the germline V gene are SQVTM and ANQGSEA. The junction had 6 bases not matched to a gene; V was cut back by 6 bases and J by 2 bases. CDR3 length: 14 residues. CDR3 nucleotide sequence: TGCAGCGTCGGGGCGGGAGGACCCAAAAACATTCAGTACTTC. Amino acid sequence: CSVGAGGPKNIQYF.